A selection of T cell receptor beta chains follows, all from one sample in a study of cytomegalovirus exposure and HLA in healthy donors. TCRdb's copy holds only in-frame clones and misses some; the assay was immunoSEQ multiplex PCR. The sample carries fewer than 90,000 clones, 65% to 75% recorded once. Sequencing was performed on PBMCs. These receptors were obtained from a middle-aged man in good health and CMV-seropositive. CDR3s leave out the opening cysteine and the closing phenylalanine or tryptophan. D genes are given only for firm matches.

D,V,J,CDR3
TRBD2,TRBV2,TRBJ2-5,ASRLAGVGETQY
NA,TRBV27,TRBJ2-3,ASRGAGEGGWTDTQY
NA,TRBV5-1,TRBJ1-2,ASSLADTGNGYT
TRBD2,TRBV6-1,TRBJ2-7,ASSEREGPYEQY
TRBD1,TRBV7-9,TRBJ2-3,ASSPGTASTDTQY
NA,TRBV7-2,TRBJ1-2,ASSYNRQAGYT
NA,TRBV9,TRBJ2-6,ASSVVSRDNVLT
NA,TRBV10-3,TRBJ1-1,AISLAGLAEAF
NA,TRBV9,TRBJ1-1,ASSVEGADTEAF
NA,TRBV21-1,TRBJ2-1,ASSKVRQDSSYNEQF
NA,TRBV6-6,TRBJ1-1,ASSYPGAEAF
NA,TRBV15,TRBJ2-5,ATSRAGGRGQETQY
NA,TRBV9,TRBJ1-2,ASSVVGGYGYT
TRBD1,TRBV4-1,TRBJ1-5,ASSQSTGERQPQH
TRBD1,TRBV2,TRBJ1-5,ASGRQGSNQPQH
TRBD2,TRBV9,TRBJ2-1,ASSVVGGSSLNEQF
TRBD1,TRBV19,TRBJ2-1,ASSPGTGGINEQF
TRBD1,TRBV5-1,TRBJ2-2,ASSSPGGTGELF
NA,TRBV9,TRBJ1-4,ASSVEGIQATNEKLF
NA,TRBV27,TRBJ1-5,ASRHNSNQPQH
TRBD2,TRBV6-6,TRBJ2-3,ASSYSSSGSTDTQY
NA,TRBV7-2,TRBJ1-2,ASSFLTNPEDGYGYT
NA,TRBV5-1,TRBJ2-2,ASKGRANTGELF
TRBD1,TRBV29-1,TRBJ1-4,SARQGNEKLF
TRBD2,TRBV6-1,TRBJ2-2,ASTPSGTTTGELF
TRBD2,TRBV5-6,TRBJ2-2,ASSFVGRAGGTGELF
TRBD1,TRBV7-8,TRBJ1-1,ASSFRGRLEAF
NA,TRBV6-1,TRBJ1-2,ASRPGGSSGYT
NA,TRBV6-5,TRBJ1-5,ASRQGNGNQPQH
NA,TRBV4-3,TRBJ1-1,ASSQDPRGPNTEAF
TRBD2,TRBV5-1,TRBJ2-3,ASSLAGLAGIDTQY
NA,TRBV5-1,TRBJ1-1,ASSFRQGDTEAF
TRBD1,TRBV7-9,TRBJ2-3,ASSVPGQGGTDTQY
TRBD2,TRBV9,TRBJ2-1,ASSVGLAGGKNNEQF
NA,TRBV20-1,TRBJ2-1,SALASNEQF
TRBD1,TRBV6-5,TRBJ2-1,ASSRDRAVDWGQF
TRBD1,TRBV7-9,TRBJ2-3,ASSQTGVDTQY